This entry describes one T cell receptor (beta chain). Trimming at V came to 3 bases and at J to 2 bases, leaving 18 bases not matched to a gene. Germline loops: CDR1 SGHTA, CDR2 FQGNSA. The CDR3 has 19 amino acids. This sample was taken from a study of T cell clones after liver transplantation. As for the study in general: Samples came pre-transplant, pre-randomization before withdrawal, and post-randomization after withdrawal ended.

The data were produced by immunoSEQ multiplex PCR, yet TCRdb's version contains in-frame clones alone and is incomplete. Seen here are 99,000 or so clones, 82% observed once, and the top ten hold around 0.97%. This TCR was sampled from a human donor who received a liver transplant. V gene TRBV7-2 combines with J gene TRBJ2-7, with TRBD1 identical over 8 bases. Specimen: CD4+ T cells from blood, collected before liver transplant. CDR3 nucleotides: TGTGCCAGCAGCTTTTCTCCCGAAAAGGTCGGGACAGGAGCCTACGAGCAGTACTTC. The encoded protein is CASSFSPEKVGTGAYEQYF.